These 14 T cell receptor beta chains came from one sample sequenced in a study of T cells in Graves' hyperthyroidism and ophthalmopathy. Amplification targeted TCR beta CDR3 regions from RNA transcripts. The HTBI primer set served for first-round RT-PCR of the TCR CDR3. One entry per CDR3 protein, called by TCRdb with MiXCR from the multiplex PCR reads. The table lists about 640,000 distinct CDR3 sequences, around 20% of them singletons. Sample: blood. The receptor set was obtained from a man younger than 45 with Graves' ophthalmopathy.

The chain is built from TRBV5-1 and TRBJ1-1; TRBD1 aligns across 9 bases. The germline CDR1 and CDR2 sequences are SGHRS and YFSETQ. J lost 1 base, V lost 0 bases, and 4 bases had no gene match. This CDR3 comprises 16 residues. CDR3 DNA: TGCGCCAGCAGCTTGGGGACAGGGGCGAGGAACACTGAAGCTTTCTTT. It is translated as CASSLGTGARNTEAFF.

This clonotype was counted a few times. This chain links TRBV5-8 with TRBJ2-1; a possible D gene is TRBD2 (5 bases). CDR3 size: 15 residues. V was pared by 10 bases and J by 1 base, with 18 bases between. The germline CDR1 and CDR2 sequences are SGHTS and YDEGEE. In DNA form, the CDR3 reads TGTGCCGACGCGGATGGGAGTAGATCCTACAATGAGCAGTTCTTC. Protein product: CADADGSRSYNEQFF.

The CDR3 DNA follows: TGTGCCAGCAGCTTAGGGTTCGGAAGCTCCTACGAGCAGTACTTC. It specifies CASSLGFGSSYEQYF. The chain recombines TRBV7-9 with TRBJ2-7; D is unresolved. The germline V gene encodes CDR1 SEHNR and CDR2 FQNEAQ (reference sequence). The V end lost 1 base, the J end lost 0 bases, and 10 bases lay between the germline ends. The CDR3 spans 15 residues.

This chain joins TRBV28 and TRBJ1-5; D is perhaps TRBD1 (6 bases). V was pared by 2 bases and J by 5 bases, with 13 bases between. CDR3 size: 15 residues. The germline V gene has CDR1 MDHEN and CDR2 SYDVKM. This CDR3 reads CASSLGQPHYQPQHF. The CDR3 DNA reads TGTGCCAGCAGTTTAGGACAGCCTCATTATCAGCCCCAGCATTTT.

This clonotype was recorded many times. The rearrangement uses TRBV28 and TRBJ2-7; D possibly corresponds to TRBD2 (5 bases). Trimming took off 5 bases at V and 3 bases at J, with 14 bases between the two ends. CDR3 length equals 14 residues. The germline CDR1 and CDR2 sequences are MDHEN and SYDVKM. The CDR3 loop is CASSGRRANYEQYF. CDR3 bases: TGTGCCAGCAGTGGGAGAAGGGCCAACTACGAGCAGTACTTC.

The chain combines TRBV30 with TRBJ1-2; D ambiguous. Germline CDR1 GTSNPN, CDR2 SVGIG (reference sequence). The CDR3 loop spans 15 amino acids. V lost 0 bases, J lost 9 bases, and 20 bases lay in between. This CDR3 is CAWSVSSTVSRRYTF. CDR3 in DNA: TGTGCCTGGAGTGTATCATCAACAGTTTCGCGCCGCTACACCTTC. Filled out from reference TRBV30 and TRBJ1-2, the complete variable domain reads SQTIHQWPATLVQPVGSPLSLECTVEGTSNPNLYWYRQAAGRGLQLLFYSVGIGQISSEVPQNLSASRPQDRQFILSSKKLLLSDSGFYLCAWSVSSTVSRRYTFGSGTRLTVV.

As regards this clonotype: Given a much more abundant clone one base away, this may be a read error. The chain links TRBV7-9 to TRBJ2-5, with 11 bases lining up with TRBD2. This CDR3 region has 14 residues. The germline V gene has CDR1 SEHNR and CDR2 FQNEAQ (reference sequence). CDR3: CANSSTSGAETQYF. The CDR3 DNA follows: TGTGCCAACAGCTCGACTAGCGGGGCGGAGACCCAGTACTTC.

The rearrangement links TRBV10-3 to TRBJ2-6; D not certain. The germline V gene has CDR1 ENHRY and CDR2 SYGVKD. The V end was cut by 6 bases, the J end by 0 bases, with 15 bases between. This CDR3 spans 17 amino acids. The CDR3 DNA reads TGTGCCATCAGGGTACACCAAACAGTCTCTGGGGCCAACGTCCTGACTTTC. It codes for CAIRVHQTVSGANVLTF.

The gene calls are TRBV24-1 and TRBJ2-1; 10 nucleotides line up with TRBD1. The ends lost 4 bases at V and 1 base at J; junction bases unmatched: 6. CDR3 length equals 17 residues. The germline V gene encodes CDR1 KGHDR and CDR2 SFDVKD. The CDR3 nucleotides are TGTGCCACCAGTGACCGACAGGGGGCGGTTTCCTACAATGAGCAGTTCTTC. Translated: CATSDRQGAVSYNEQFF.

The CDR3 DNA reads as TGCAGTGCTAGAGATCTTATGGACGGGTGGGGGGAGACCCAGTACTTC. The encoded protein is CSARDLMDGWGETQYF. The chain uses TRBV20-1 and TRBJ2-5, with D perhaps being TRBD1 or TRBD2 (5 bases each). CDR1 is DFQATT, CDR2 SNEGSKA, per germline (reference sequence). Trimming took 0 bases from V and 5 from J, leaving 19 bases between them. The CDR3 has 16 amino acids.

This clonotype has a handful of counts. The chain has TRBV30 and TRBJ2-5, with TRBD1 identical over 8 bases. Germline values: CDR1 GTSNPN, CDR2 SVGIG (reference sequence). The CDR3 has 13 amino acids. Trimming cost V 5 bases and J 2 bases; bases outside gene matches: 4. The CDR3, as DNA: TGTGCCTGGGCCCGGGACAGGCAAGAGACCCAGTACTTC. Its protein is CAWARDRQETQYF. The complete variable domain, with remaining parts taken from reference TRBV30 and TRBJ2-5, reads SQTIHQWPATLVQPVGSPLSLECTVEGTSNPNLYWYRQAAGRGLQLLFYSVGIGQISSEVPQNLSASRPQDRQFILSSKKLLLSDSGFYLCAWARDRQETQYFGPGTRLLVL.

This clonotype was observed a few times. This chain's CDR3 is CASSQALTGPEHEQYF. The CDR3 DNA follows: TGCGCCAGCAGCCAAGCCCTTACGGGGCCTGAGCACGAGCAGTACTTC. The chain couples TRBV4-1 to TRBJ2-7; either TRBD1 or TRBD2 may fit D (5 bases each). V was clipped by 1 base and J by 5 bases, with 18 bases between them. CDR1 and CDR2 from the germline V gene are MGHRA and YSYEKL. The CDR3 spans 16 residues.

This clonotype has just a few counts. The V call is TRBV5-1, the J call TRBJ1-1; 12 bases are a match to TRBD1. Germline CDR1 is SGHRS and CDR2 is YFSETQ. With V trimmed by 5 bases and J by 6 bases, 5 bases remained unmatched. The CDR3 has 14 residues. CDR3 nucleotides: TGCGCCAGCAGGCTGGGACAGGGGGCCGCTGAAGCTTTCTTT. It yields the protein CASRLGQGAAEAFF.

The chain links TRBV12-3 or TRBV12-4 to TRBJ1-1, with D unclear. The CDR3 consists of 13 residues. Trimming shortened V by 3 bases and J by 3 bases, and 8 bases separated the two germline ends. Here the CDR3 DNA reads TGTGCCAGCAGTTTCGTTGGGGACACTGAAGCTTTCTTT. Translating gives CASSFVGDTEAFF.